Listed below are T cell receptor beta chains from one sample, sequenced in a study of T cell responses to AZD1222 COVID-19 vaccine. Clones were read by immunoSEQ multiplex PCR, and TCRdb kept only the in-frame ones, dropping some. The sample comprises over 100,000 clones, approximately 90% of which are singletons, and roughly 2.7% rests with the top ten. The source was peripheral blood, collected 28 days after the second AZD1222 dose. The receptors come from an adult who received the AZD1222 COVID-19 vaccine. CDR3s include the opening cysteine and the closing phenylalanine or tryptophan. A D gene is named only where the DNA matches it firmly. Expanded clones get a size class; other rows say once, few or many, or leave the size out.

d_gene: TRBD1
abundance: .
j_gene: TRBJ2-3
v_gene: TRBV5-1
CDR3aa: CASSFDRASSTDTQYF
CDR3nt: TGCGCCAGCAGCTTTGACAGGGCCTCTAGCACAGATACGCAGTATTTT

d_gene: .
abundance: .
j_gene: TRBJ2-5
v_gene: TRBV7-2
CDR3aa: CASSLAGTQETQYF
CDR3nt: TGTGCCAGCAGCTTAGCGGGGACCCAAGAGACCCAGTACTTC

d_gene: TRBD1
abundance: .
j_gene: TRBJ2-4
v_gene: TRBV18
CDR3aa: CASSSYRGDQYF
CDR3nt: TGTGCCAGCTCGTCGTACAGGGGGGATCAGTACTTC

d_gene: TRBD1
abundance: .
j_gene: TRBJ2-7
v_gene: TRBV19
CDR3aa: CASSIERSSGTGGSEQYF
CDR3nt: TGTGCCAGTAGTATAGAGAGGTCGAGCGGGACAGGGGGCTCCGAGCAGTACTTC

d_gene: .
abundance: .
j_gene: TRBJ1-5
v_gene: TRBV5-8
CDR3aa: CASSLAFGQRNQPQHF
CDR3nt: TGTGCCAGCAGCTTGGCCTTCGGACAGCGCAATCAGCCCCAGCATTTT

d_gene: .
abundance: .
j_gene: TRBJ1-6
v_gene: TRBV27
CDR3aa: CASSVTGMHNSPLHF
CDR3nt: TGTGCCAGCAGTGTCACAGGGATGCATAATTCACCCCTCCACTTT

d_gene: .
abundance: .
j_gene: TRBJ2-7
v_gene: TRBV7-2
CDR3aa: CASSLVWDRQYF
CDR3nt: TGTGCCAGCAGCTTAGTATGGGACCGGCAGTACTTC

d_gene: .
abundance: .
j_gene: TRBJ2-7
v_gene: TRBV5-1
CDR3aa: CASSLQWSSSYEQYF
CDR3nt: TGCGCCAGCAGCCTCCAGTGGTCCTCCTCCTACGAGCAGTACTTC

d_gene: TRBD1
abundance: .
j_gene: TRBJ1-5
v_gene: TRBV28
CDR3aa: CASHLTGANQPQHF
CDR3nt: TGTGCCAGCCACCTCACAGGGGCAAATCAGCCCCAGCATTTT

d_gene: .
abundance: .
j_gene: TRBJ1-5
v_gene: TRBV19
CDR3aa: CASRGRDHSNQPQHF
CDR3nt: TGTGCCAGTAGGGGCCGGGACCATAGCAATCAGCCCCAGCATTTT

d_gene: TRBD1
abundance: .
j_gene: TRBJ1-5
v_gene: TRBV5-6
CDR3aa: CASSSGTGYGQPQHF
CDR3nt: TGTGCCAGCAGCTCTGGGACAGGGTATGGTCAGCCCCAGCATTTT

d_gene: .
abundance: .
j_gene: TRBJ1-1
v_gene: TRBV6-5
CDR3aa: CASSYSIEGRSGAFF
CDR3nt: TGTGCCAGCAGTTACTCTATTGAGGGGCGCTCTGGAGCTTTCTTT

d_gene: .
abundance: .
j_gene: TRBJ2-2
v_gene: TRBV4-2
CDR3aa: CASSQEVNRAIGELFF
CDR3nt: TGTGCCAGCAGCCAAGAAGTAAACAGGGCGATCGGGGAGCTGTTTTTT

d_gene: TRBD1
abundance: few
j_gene: TRBJ1-2
v_gene: TRBV11-2
CDR3aa: CASSRTGLSNYGYTF
CDR3nt: TGTGCCAGCAGCCGGACAGGACTTTCTAACTATGGCTACACCTTC

d_gene: .
abundance: once
j_gene: TRBJ1-1
v_gene: TRBV5-6
CDR3aa: CASSLAVSFLNTEAFF
CDR3nt: TGTGCCAGCAGCTTGGCCGTCAGCTTCCTGAACACTGAAGCTTTCTTT

d_gene: TRBD2
abundance: .
j_gene: TRBJ2-7
v_gene: TRBV11-1
CDR3aa: CASSLLAGTTYEQYF
CDR3nt: TGTGCCAGCAGCCTTCTAGCGGGGACGACCTACGAGCAGTACTTC

d_gene: .
abundance: .
j_gene: TRBJ2-7
v_gene: TRBV7-2
CDR3aa: CASRQAVRGGEQYF
CDR3nt: TGTGCCAGCAGGCAGGCGGTGCGGGGTGGCGAGCAGTACTTC

d_gene: TRBD1
abundance: .
j_gene: TRBJ2-1
v_gene: TRBV9
CDR3aa: CASSVGQAYNEQFF
CDR3nt: TGTGCCAGCAGCGTGGGACAGGCCTACAATGAGCAGTTCTTC

d_gene: .
abundance: .
j_gene: TRBJ2-3
v_gene: TRBV4-1
CDR3aa: CASRHYSSSTDTQYF
CDR3nt: TGCGCCAGCAGACATTACAGTTCTAGCACAGATACGCAGTATTTT

d_gene: .
abundance: .
j_gene: TRBJ1-5
v_gene: TRBV15
CDR3aa: CATSRDRGPSNQPQHF
CDR3nt: TGTGCCACCAGCAGAGATCGAGGGCCGAGCAATCAGCCCCAGCATTTT

d_gene: .
abundance: once
j_gene: TRBJ1-3
v_gene: TRBV11-2
CDR3aa: CASSLDSGYPGNTIYF
CDR3nt: TGTGCCAGCAGCTTAGATTCTGGATACCCTGGAAACACCATATATTTT

d_gene: .
abundance: .
j_gene: TRBJ1-2
v_gene: TRBV4-1
CDR3aa: CASSQVRGGYTF
CDR3nt: TGCGCCAGCAGCCAAGTCAGGGGTGGCTACACCTTC

d_gene: .
abundance: .
j_gene: TRBJ1-3
v_gene: TRBV19
CDR3aa: CASSIDSTSGNTIYF
CDR3nt: TGTGCCAGTAGTATAGACTCAACCTCTGGAAACACCATATATTTT

d_gene: TRBD1
abundance: .
j_gene: TRBJ1-2
v_gene: TRBV19
CDR3aa: CASSPTGGASYGYTF
CDR3nt: TGTGCCAGTAGCCCAACAGGGGGGGCGAGCTATGGCTACACCTTC

d_gene: TRBD1
abundance: .
j_gene: TRBJ1-4
v_gene: TRBV14
CDR3aa: CASSPRQGLGGEKLFF
CDR3nt: TGTGCCAGCAGCCCTAGACAGGGCTTAGGGGGCGAAAAACTGTTTTTT

d_gene: .
abundance: .
j_gene: TRBJ1-2
v_gene: TRBV5-5
CDR3aa: CASSRTYGYTF
CDR3nt: TGTGCCAGCAGCCGGACATATGGCTACACCTTC

d_gene: .
abundance: .
j_gene: TRBJ1-1
v_gene: TRBV7-9
CDR3aa: CASSPSMVDTEAFF
CDR3nt: TGTGCCAGCAGCCCCTCTATGGTTGACACTGAAGCTTTCTTT

d_gene: .
abundance: few
j_gene: TRBJ1-2
v_gene: TRBV6-5
CDR3aa: CASRRRNNYGYTF
CDR3nt: TGTGCCAGCAGACGGAGGAATAACTATGGCTACACCTTC

d_gene: TRBD2
abundance: few
j_gene: TRBJ2-3
v_gene: TRBV18
CDR3aa: CASSRNPTASGTDTQYF
CDR3nt: TGTGCCAGCTCACGCAACCCGACGGCTAGCGGAACAGATACGCAGTATTTT

d_gene: TRBD1
abundance: .
j_gene: TRBJ1-2
v_gene: TRBV19
CDR3aa: CASKNRGYYGYTF
CDR3nt: TGTGCCAGTAAAAACAGGGGGTACTATGGCTACACCTTC

d_gene: .
abundance: few
j_gene: TRBJ1-2
v_gene: TRBV5-5
CDR3aa: CASSDGTYGYTF
CDR3nt: TGTGCCAGCAGCGACGGGACGTATGGCTACACCTTC

d_gene: .
abundance: .
j_gene: TRBJ1-6
v_gene: TRBV7-2
CDR3aa: CASTPRPGSSPLHF
CDR3nt: TGTGCCAGCACCCCAAGACCCGGGAGCTCACCCCTCCACTTT

d_gene: TRBD2
abundance: .
j_gene: TRBJ2-7
v_gene: TRBV7-6
CDR3aa: CASSLAGLAGVRSYEQYF
CDR3nt: TGTGCCAGCAGCTTAGCGGGTCTAGCGGGTGTCCGCTCCTACGAGCAGTACTTC

d_gene: TRBD1
abundance: .
j_gene: TRBJ1-2
v_gene: TRBV11-2
CDR3aa: CAIPQGVDGYTF
CDR3nt: TGTGCCATTCCTCAGGGGGTGGATGGCTACACCTTC

d_gene: TRBD2
abundance: .
j_gene: TRBJ2-1
v_gene: TRBV28
CDR3aa: CASRRAGGYNEQFF
CDR3nt: TGTGCCAGCAGACGGGCGGGGGGTTACAATGAGCAGTTCTTC

d_gene: .
abundance: .
j_gene: TRBJ2-2
v_gene: TRBV19
CDR3aa: CASSGARVGTGELFF
CDR3nt: TGTGCCAGTAGTGGGGCCAGGGTGGGCACCGGGGAGCTGTTTTTT

d_gene: TRBD1
abundance: few
j_gene: TRBJ2-5
v_gene: TRBV24-1
CDR3aa: CATSDRSTGYQETQYF
CDR3nt: TGTGCCACCAGTGATAGATCGACAGGGTACCAAGAGACCCAGTACTTC

d_gene: .
abundance: .
j_gene: TRBJ2-1
v_gene: TRBV9
CDR3aa: CASSVVVQGRNEQFF
CDR3nt: TGTGCCAGCAGCGTAGTAGTTCAGGGGCGGAATGAGCAGTTCTTC

d_gene: TRBD1
abundance: .
j_gene: TRBJ1-2
v_gene: TRBV27
CDR3aa: CASSPEGHRGTYGYTF
CDR3nt: TGTGCCAGCAGCCCGGAGGGCCACAGGGGTACCTATGGCTACACCTTC

d_gene: .
abundance: .
j_gene: TRBJ1-3
v_gene: TRBV5-4
CDR3aa: CASSLAQDGNTIYF
CDR3nt: TGTGCCAGCAGCTTGGCACAAGATGGAAACACCATATATTTT

d_gene: .
abundance: .
j_gene: TRBJ1-5
v_gene: TRBV27
CDR3aa: CASSRWSQDSNQPQHF
CDR3nt: TGTGCCAGCAGCCGATGGTCACAGGATAGCAATCAGCCCCAGCATTTT

d_gene: .
abundance: .
j_gene: TRBJ2-7
v_gene: TRBV6-5
CDR3aa: CASSYRDNSYEQYF
CDR3nt: TGTGCCAGCAGTTACCGGGACAACTCCTACGAGCAGTACTTC

d_gene: .
abundance: .
j_gene: TRBJ1-1
v_gene: TRBV12-3/TRBV12-4
CDR3aa: CASSYLGWAFF
CDR3nt: TGTGCCAGCAGTTATCTGGGTTGGGCTTTCTTT

d_gene: TRBD1
abundance: .
j_gene: TRBJ1-6
v_gene: TRBV9
CDR3aa: CASSRDRGNSPLHF
CDR3nt: TGTGCCAGCAGCCGGGACAGGGGGAATTCACCCCTCCACTTT

d_gene: .
abundance: .
j_gene: TRBJ1-2
v_gene: TRBV30
CDR3aa: CAWTFGFSPVNYGYTF
CDR3nt: TGTGCCTGGACGTTTGGCTTTTCTCCAGTTAACTATGGCTACACCTTC

d_gene: .
abundance: .
j_gene: TRBJ2-7
v_gene: TRBV3-1/TRBV3-2
CDR3aa: CASSHPQREQYF
CDR3nt: TGTGCCAGCAGCCACCCACAGAGAGAGCAGTACTTC

d_gene: TRBD1
abundance: .
j_gene: TRBJ1-6
v_gene: TRBV6-5
CDR3aa: CASRTTGEGSPLHF
CDR3nt: TGTGCCAGCAGGACGACAGGGGAGGGCTCACCCCTCCACTTT

d_gene: TRBD1
abundance: once
j_gene: TRBJ2-5
v_gene: TRBV2
CDR3aa: CASSEGTGRETQYF
CDR3nt: TGTGCCAGCAGTGAGGGGACAGGGAGAGAGACCCAGTACTTC

d_gene: TRBD2
abundance: .
j_gene: TRBJ2-1
v_gene: TRBV5-8
CDR3aa: CASSKGTSGVNEQFF
CDR3nt: TGTGCCAGCAGCAAAGGGACTAGCGGGGTCAATGAGCAGTTCTTC

d_gene: .
abundance: .
j_gene: TRBJ2-3
v_gene: TRBV19
CDR3aa: CASSIDGGFAQYF
CDR3nt: TGTGCCAGTAGTATAGATGGAGGGTTTGCGCAGTATTTT

d_gene: TRBD2
abundance: .
j_gene: TRBJ2-7
v_gene: TRBV6-5
CDR3aa: CASSPMGGVAYEQYF
CDR3nt: TGTGCCAGCTCCCCCATGGGGGGGGTCGCCTACGAGCAGTACTTC

d_gene: .
abundance: .
j_gene: TRBJ2-7
v_gene: TRBV11-2
CDR3aa: CASSPGSGAVYEQYF
CDR3nt: TGTGCCAGCAGCCCCGGAAGTGGGGCGGTCTACGAGCAGTACTTC

d_gene: TRBD2
abundance: .
j_gene: TRBJ2-1
v_gene: TRBV6-4
CDR3aa: CAGSEQSGAYNEQFF
CDR3nt: TGTGCCGGCAGTGAACAGAGCGGGGCCTACAATGAGCAGTTCTTC

d_gene: .
abundance: once
j_gene: TRBJ1-3
v_gene: TRBV5-1
CDR3aa: CASSLAQISSGNTIYF
CDR3nt: TGCGCCAGCAGCTTGGCCCAGATTAGCTCTGGAAACACCATATATTTT

d_gene: .
abundance: .
j_gene: TRBJ1-6
v_gene: TRBV27
CDR3aa: CASSLYRWGNSPLHF
CDR3nt: TGTGCCAGCAGTTTATACAGATGGGGCAATTCACCCCTCCACTTT

d_gene: .
abundance: .
j_gene: TRBJ1-1
v_gene: TRBV7-8
CDR3aa: CASSLRYRTNTEAFF
CDR3nt: TGTGCCAGCAGCTTACGGTACAGGACGAACACTGAAGCTTTCTTT

d_gene: .
abundance: .
j_gene: TRBJ2-1
v_gene: TRBV4-3
CDR3aa: CATSDSYATNEQFF
CDR3nt: TGCGCCACCAGCGACAGCTACGCGACAAATGAGCAGTTCTTC

d_gene: .
abundance: .
j_gene: TRBJ2-2
v_gene: TRBV12-3/TRBV12-4
CDR3aa: CASSLDLTGELFF
CDR3nt: TGTGCCAGCAGTTTAGATCTGACCGGGGAGCTGTTTTTT